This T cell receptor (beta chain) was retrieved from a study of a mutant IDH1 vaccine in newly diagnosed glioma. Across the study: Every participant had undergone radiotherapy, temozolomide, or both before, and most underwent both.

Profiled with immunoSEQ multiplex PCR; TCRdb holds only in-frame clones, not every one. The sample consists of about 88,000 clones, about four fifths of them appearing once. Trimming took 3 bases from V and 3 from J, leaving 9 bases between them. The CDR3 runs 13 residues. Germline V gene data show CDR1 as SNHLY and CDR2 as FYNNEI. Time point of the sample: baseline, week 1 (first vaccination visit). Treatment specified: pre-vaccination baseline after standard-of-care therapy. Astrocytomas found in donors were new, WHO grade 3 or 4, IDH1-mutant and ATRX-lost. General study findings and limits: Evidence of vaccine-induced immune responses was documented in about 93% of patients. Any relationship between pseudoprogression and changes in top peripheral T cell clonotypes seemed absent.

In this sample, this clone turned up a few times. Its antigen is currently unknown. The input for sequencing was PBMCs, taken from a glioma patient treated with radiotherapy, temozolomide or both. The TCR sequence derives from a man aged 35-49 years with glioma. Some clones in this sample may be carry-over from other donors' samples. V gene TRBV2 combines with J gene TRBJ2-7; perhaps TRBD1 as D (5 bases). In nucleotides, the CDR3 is TGTGCCAGCAGTGATGTAGGGGACTACGAGCAGTACTTC. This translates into CASSDVGDYEQYF.